This T cell receptor (beta chain) stems from a study of blood T cell repertoires in COVID-19. Whole-study context: Some COVID-19 samples were acute and others convalescent; all came from the United States, Italy and Spain.

The CDR3 runs 16 residues. CDR1 and CDR2 from the germline V gene are SGHAT and FQNNGV. Trimming took 1 base from V and 9 from J; bases not matched to a gene: 11. Per the original methods: The assay estimated nucleated cells by amplifying reference gene primers. Here immunoSEQ multiplex PCR was the method, and the copy in TCRdb shows in-frame clones only, minus some. V, J and clone size were drawn from that table, and D and trimming were deduced from the DNA. The sample yields around 300,000 clones, 88% seen once. Cohort allocation depended upon clinical history that participants reported. Two negative PCRs, clearance, or symptom resolution characterized the recovered Cohort 3 donors.

The receptor comes from a man aged 30 to 39 who had recovered from COVID-19. Sequencing used PBMCs or T cells enriched from blood (not recorded which). V and J are TRBV11-2 and TRBJ2-4; 8 bases agree with TRBD1. The CDR3 nucleotides read TGTGCCAGCAGCTTAGTCAGGACAGGGCCGGTTGGCATTCAGTACTTC. Translated: CASSLVRTGPVGIQYF. Combining the CDR3 with reference TRBV11-2 and TRBJ2-4 gives the whole variable domain EAGVAQSPRYKIIEKRQSVAFWCNPISGHATLYWYQQILGQGPKLLIQFQNNGVVDDSQLPKDRFSAERLKGVDSTLKIQPAKLEDSAVYLCASSLVRTGPVGIQYFGAGTRLSVL.